The present TCR beta chain was sequenced within a study of response to subunit inactivated influenza vaccine. Overall study results and limits: The authors put forward the suggestion that each seasonal influenza vaccination may bring in only a limited number of new T cells.

This clonotype was detected a few times. The antigen is undetermined. The CDR3 runs to 14 residues. CDR1 KGHSH and CDR2 LQKENI come from the germline V gene. Trimming removed 1 base from V and 3 bases from J, with 9 bases in between. TCRdb recomputed calls from the RT-PCR reads with MiXCR, one row per CDR3 protein. Seen here are about 240,000 distinct CDR3 sequences, more than 9% observed once, and the top ten hold about 8%. The starting material was non-naive T cells sorted from PBMCs, obtained around 14 days before vaccination. This receptor was obtained from a man over 45 who received an inactivated influenza vaccine. V and J are TRBV18 and TRBJ1-1; D may be TRBD1 (5 bases). CDR3: CASSPQLGDTEAFF. The CDR3 DNA follows: TGTGCCAGCTCACCACAGTTGGGGGACACTGAAGCTTTCTTT.